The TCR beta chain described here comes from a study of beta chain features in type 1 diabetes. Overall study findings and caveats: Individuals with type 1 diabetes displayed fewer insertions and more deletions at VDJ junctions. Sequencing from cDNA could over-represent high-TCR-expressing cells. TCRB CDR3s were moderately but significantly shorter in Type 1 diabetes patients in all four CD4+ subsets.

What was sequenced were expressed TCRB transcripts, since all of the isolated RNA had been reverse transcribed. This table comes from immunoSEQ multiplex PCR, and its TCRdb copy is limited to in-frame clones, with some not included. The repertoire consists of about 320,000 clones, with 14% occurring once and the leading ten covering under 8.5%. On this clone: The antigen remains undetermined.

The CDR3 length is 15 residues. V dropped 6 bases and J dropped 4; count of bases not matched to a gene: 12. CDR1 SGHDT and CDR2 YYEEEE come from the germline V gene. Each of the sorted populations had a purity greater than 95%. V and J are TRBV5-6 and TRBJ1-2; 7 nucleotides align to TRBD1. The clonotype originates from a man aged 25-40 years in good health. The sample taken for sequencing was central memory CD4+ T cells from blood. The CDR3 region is CASNRRDRQRYGYTF. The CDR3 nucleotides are TGTGCCAGCAACCGCCGGGACAGACAGCGCTATGGCTACACCTTC. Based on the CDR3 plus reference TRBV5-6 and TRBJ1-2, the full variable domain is DAGVTQSPTHLIKTRGQQVTLRCSPKSGHDTVSWYQQALGQGPQFIFQYYEEEERQRGNFPDRFSGHQFPNYSSELNVNALLLGDSALYLCASNRRDRQRYGYTFGSGTRLTVV.